This T cell receptor (beta chain) was observed in a study of T cell changes during pregnancy in multiple sclerosis. CDR1 LNHDA and CDR2 SQIVND come from the germline V gene (reference sequence). The CDR3 runs to 14 residues. V lost 5 bases and J 5 bases, leaving 16 bases between the germline ends. Sequencing was performed with immunoSEQ multiplex PCR; in TCRdb, only in-frame clones are kept and a portion is missing. The table includes 30,000 to 40,000 clones, around 93% detected once. The sequencing used CD4+ T cells from peripheral blood mononuclear cells, collected in the third trimester of pregnancy. V usage is TRBV19 and J usage is TRBJ2-7; D possibly corresponds to TRBD2 (6 bases). The source of this sequence is a female donor in good health, enrolled as a control in a pregnancy study. CDR3 DNA: TGTGCCAGTAGTCTAGCGTCAGGGCTCCACGAGCAGTACTTC. The encoded protein is CASSLASGLHEQYF.